This record looks at one TCR beta chain sequence and its context. The antigen is not known. The data were obtained in a study of T-cell memory formation after mild COVID-19. Study-level results: Clones that contracted from day 15 to 85 were balanced CD4/CD8, while later expanders leaned CD4+. Second-wave clones peaking on day 37 lacked confirmed SARS-CoV-2 specificity.

Using its own MiXCR run on the 5' RACE reads, TCRdb lists one record per CDR3 protein. Among 300,000 to 400,000 distinct CDR3 sequences listed, 21% were seen once. The TCR originated in an adult woman who had mild COVID-19 (a few samples of this study predate the infection). Cell type and time point are not known. Material: PBMCs or a T cell subset sorted from them (not recorded which).

The CDR3 is CASSLGQGLEAFF. The DNA of the CDR3 is TGTGCCAGCAGCTTAGGACAGGGGCTTGAAGCTTTCTTT. The rearrangement joins TRBV7-3 to TRBJ1-1; 9 bases are shared with TRBD1. Germline V gene sequence: CDR1 SGHTA, CDR2 FQGTGA. Trimming took 2 bases from V and 7 from J; bases not matched to a gene: 2. The CDR3 length is 13 residues.